One sample yielded the 15 T cell receptor beta chains listed below, sequenced in a study of human T cells and chemical hapten exposure. Treatment noted: therapeutic diphenylcyclopropenone sensitization with weekly scalp DPC. In the library, unique molecular identifiers were attached to individual cDNA molecules. TCRdb redid the calling of the reads with MiXCR, one entry per CDR3 protein. The sample records 3,500 to 4,500 distinct CDR3 sequences, approximately 50% being singletons. This material consisted of whole blood, taken before DPC sensitization or 2, 6, or about 24 weeks after (not recorded which). The receptors come from an adult with alopecia areata. Some clones in this sample may be carry-over from other donors' samples. This table probably holds off-target reads from a library built for another chain.

The CDR3 sequence: CASSYNYEQYF. CDR3 nucleotides: TGTGCCAGCAGTTACAACTACGAGCAGTACTTC. This chain uses TRBV2 with TRBJ2-7, with D hard to call. V lost 5 bases and J 3 bases, leaving 5 bases between the germline ends. The CDR3 sequence is 11 residues long. Germline V gene sequence: CDR1 SNHLY, CDR2 FYNNEI.

This clonotype was seen a handful of times. The chain combines TRBV7-2 with TRBJ2-1, with D tentatively TRBD1 (5 bases). This CDR3 has 14 residues. Germline CDR1 is SGHTA and CDR2 is FQGNSA. The germline V and J ends were trimmed by 1 base and 10 bases, with 14 bases remaining between them. The CDR3 loop is CASSLERSRVEQFF. The CDR3 DNA reads as TGTGCCAGCAGCTTAGAGAGGTCCAGGGTGGAGCAGTTCTTC.

This sequence joins TRBV7-2 and TRBJ2-3, with D perhaps matching TRBD1 or TRBD2 (6 bases each). The CDR3 has 15 residues. Germline loops: CDR1 SGHTA, CDR2 FQGNSA. V gave up 4 bases and J gave up 12 bases, with 23 bases separating them. The CDR3 coding sequence is TGTGCCAGCAGCTCTCCCCCGGCAGGGGCGGGACTTCAGTATTTT. Translating gives CASSSPPAGAGLQYF.

This rearrangement joins TRBV12-3 or TRBV12-4 to TRBJ2-1; D unresolved. The CDR3 is 12 residues long. V lost 1 base and J lost 10, with 8 bases in between. In DNA, the CDR3 is TGTGCCAGCAGTTTAGGGCTTAGCGAGCAGTTCTTC. Residues: CASSLGLSEQFF.

The sample holds a few counts of this clonotype. This chain links TRBV12-3 or TRBV12-4 with TRBJ2-5; D is unclear. V was shortened by 5 bases and J by 4 bases, with 8 bases between the two germline ends. This CDR3 region has 12 residues. CDR3 sequence: CASSERRETQYF. The CDR3 DNA is TGTGCCAGCAGTGAGAGGCGAGAGACCCAGTACTTC.

This chain links TRBV11-2 with TRBJ2-5, with D uncertain. The ends were cut back, 8 bases at V and 5 bases at J, with 12 bases in the middle. Per the germline V gene, CDR1 is SGHAT and CDR2 is FQNNGV. The CDR3 has 12 amino acids. CDR3 coding DNA: TGTGCCAGCCGAATGACGTTGGAGACCCAGTACTTC. Protein: CASRMTLETQYF.

This clonotype showed up just a few times. V usage is TRBV7-2 and J usage is TRBJ2-2; tentative D call: TRBD1 (6 bases). Trimming took off 4 bases at V and 7 bases at J, with 10 bases between the two ends. Germline CDR1 SGHTA, CDR2 FQGNSA. This CDR3 is 13 amino acids long. The CDR3 loop reads CASSSQGFGELFF. DNA of the CDR3: TGTGCCAGCAGCTCGCAGGGGTTCGGGGAGCTGTTTTTT. Filled out from reference TRBV7-2 and TRBJ2-2, the complete variable domain reads GAGVSQSPSNKVTEKGKDVELRCDPISGHTALYWYRQSLGQGLEFLIYFQGNSAPDKSGLPSDRFSAERTGGSVSTLTIQRTQQEDSAVYLCASSSQGFGELFFGEGSRLTVL.

This clonotype was detected once. The V call is TRBV7-9, the J call TRBJ2-5, with D possibly matching TRBD1 (6 bases). CDR1 SEHNR and CDR2 FQNEAQ come from the germline V gene (reference sequence). V was clipped by 4 bases and J by 4 bases, with 16 bases between them. This CDR3 is built from 15 residues. The CDR3 reads CASSSHRDGIETQYF. The CDR3 DNA reads as TGTGCCAGCAGCTCACACAGGGACGGTATAGAGACCCAGTACTTC.

The V and J genes are TRBV28 and TRBJ1-1; a weak D match, TRBD1 (5 bases). V was cut by 7 bases and J by 1 base, with 7 bases left in between. Germline lookup yields CDR1 MDHEN and CDR2 SYDVKM. The CDR3 is 12 residues long. The CDR3 spells CASTQGNTEAFF. The CDR3 coding sequence is TGTGCCAGCACCCAGGGGAACACTGAAGCTTTCTTT.

The chain combines TRBV9 with TRBJ2-3; unclear D gene. This CDR3 spans 12 amino acids. The V end lost 0 bases, the J end lost 5 bases, and 4 bases lay between the germline ends. Germline loops: CDR1 SGDLS, CDR2 YYNGEE. As DNA, the CDR3 is TGTGCCAGCAGCGTAGGCGAAGATACGCAGTATTTT. It yields the protein CASSVGEDTQYF.

V usage is TRBV6-1 and J usage is TRBJ2-7; a weak D match, TRBD1 (6 bases). Germline CDR1 MNHNS, CDR2 SASEGT. V lost 5 bases to trimming and J lost 0 bases, with 14 bases between them. This CDR3 region has 15 residues. The CDR3 nucleotides are TGTGCCAGCAGTCAAGGGACAACTATCTCCTACGAGCAGTACTTC. Translating it yields CASSQGTTISYEQYF.

This chain links TRBV12-3 or TRBV12-4 with TRBJ2-1; D perhaps matches TRBD2 (6 bases). Trimming took 6 bases from V and 0 from J, leaving 18 bases between them. The CDR3 is 17 amino acids. The CDR3 protein is CASSLARGRSSYNEQFF. For the CDR3, the DNA is TGTGCCAGCAGCCTCGCGCGGGGCCGGAGCTCCTACAATGAGCAGTTCTTC.

This clonotype was seen a few times. The chain carries TRBV6-6 and TRBJ2-3; no clear D gene. The V end lost 6 bases, the J end lost 5 bases, and 12 bases lay between the germline ends. Germline assignment: CDR1 MNHNY and CDR2 SVGAGI (reference sequence). This CDR3 is built from 13 residues. In nucleotides, the CDR3 is TGTGCCAGCAGCTCCTCGAACGGAGATACGCAGTATTTT. Encoded protein: CASSSSNGDTQYF.

In nucleotides, the CDR3 is TGTGCCAGCTCATTGGTTGCCTCGGGACCCCTTTACAATGAGCAGTTCTTC. Its protein product is CASSLVASGPLYNEQFF. The chain is built from TRBV18 and TRBJ2-1; D may be TRBD1 or TRBD2 (5 bases each). CDR3 length: 17 residues. Germline values: CDR1 KGHSH, CDR2 LQKENI. V lost 5 bases and J 4 bases, leaving 21 bases between the germline ends.

A few counts support this clonotype. This chain uses TRBV12-3 or TRBV12-4 with TRBJ2-1; TRBD2 matches 7 bases. V shed 6 bases, J shed 4 bases, and the junction held 12 bases outside the gene matches. There are 16 residues in the CDR3. The DNA of the CDR3 is TGTGCCAGCAGGAATGCGGGAGATGTCGGGTACAATGAGCAGTTCTTC. Translated, it gives CASRNAGDVGYNEQFF.